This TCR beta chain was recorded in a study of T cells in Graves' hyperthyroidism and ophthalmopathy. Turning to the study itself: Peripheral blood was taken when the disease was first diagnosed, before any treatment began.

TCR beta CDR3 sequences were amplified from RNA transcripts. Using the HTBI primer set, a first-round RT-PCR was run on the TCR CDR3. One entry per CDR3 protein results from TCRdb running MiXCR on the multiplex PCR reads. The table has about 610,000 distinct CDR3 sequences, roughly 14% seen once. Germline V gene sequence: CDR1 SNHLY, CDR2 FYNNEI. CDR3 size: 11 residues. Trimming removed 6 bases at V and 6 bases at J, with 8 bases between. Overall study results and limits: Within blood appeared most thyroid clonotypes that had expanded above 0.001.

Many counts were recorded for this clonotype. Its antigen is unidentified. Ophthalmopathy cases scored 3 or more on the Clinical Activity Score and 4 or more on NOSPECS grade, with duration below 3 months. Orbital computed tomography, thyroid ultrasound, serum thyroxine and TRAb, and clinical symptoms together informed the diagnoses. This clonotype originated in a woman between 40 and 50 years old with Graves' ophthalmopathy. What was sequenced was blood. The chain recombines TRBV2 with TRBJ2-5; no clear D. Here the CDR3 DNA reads TGTGCCAGCAGGAAGGTCCAGACCCAGTACTTC. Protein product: CASRKVQTQYF. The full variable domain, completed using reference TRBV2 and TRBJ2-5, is EPEVTQTPSHQVTQMGQEVILRCVPISNHLYFYWYRQILGQKVEFLVSFYNNEISEKSEIFDDQFSVERPDGSNFTLKIRSTKLEDSAMYFCASRKVQTQYFGPGTRLLVL.